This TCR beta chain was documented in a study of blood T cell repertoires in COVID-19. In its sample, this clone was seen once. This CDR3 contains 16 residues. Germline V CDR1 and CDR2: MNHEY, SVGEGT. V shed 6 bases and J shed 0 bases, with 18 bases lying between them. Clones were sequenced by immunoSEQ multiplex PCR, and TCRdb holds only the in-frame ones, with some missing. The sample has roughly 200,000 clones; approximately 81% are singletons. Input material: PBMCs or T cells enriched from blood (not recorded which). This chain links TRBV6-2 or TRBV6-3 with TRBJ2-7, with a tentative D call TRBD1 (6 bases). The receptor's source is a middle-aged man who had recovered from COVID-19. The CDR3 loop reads CASSPQPGHYSYEQYF. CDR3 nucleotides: TGTGCCAGCAGCCCTCAACCGGGACACTACTCCTACGAGCAGTACTTC.